This entry lists 10 T cell receptor beta chains sequenced from one sample in a study of identical twins. TCRdb re-analysed the 5' RACE reads in MiXCR, keeping a single row per CDR3 protein. Counted here are 460,000 or so distinct CDR3 sequences, approximately 15% occurring once; the ten biggest clones make up 0.4% to 0.55%. Another study also made use of these data, one on yellow fever vaccine responses in identical twins.

Specimen: CD4+ T cells sorted from blood. These receptor sequences come from a woman aged 18-35 years in good health.

This clonotype appeared many times. The V and J genes are TRBV11-2 and TRBJ2-5; D is ambiguous. The CDR3 sequence is 13 residues long. The ends were cut back, 3 bases at V and 5 bases at J, with 10 bases in the middle. Germline V CDR1 and CDR2: SGHAT, FQNNGV. CDR3 nucleotide sequence: TGTGCCAGCAGCTTTGGGCCCTCGGAGACCCAGTACTTC. It encodes CASSFGPSETQYF.

The chain links TRBV20-1 to TRBJ2-1; maybe TRBD2 (7 bases). CDR3 length: 13 residues. Germline V lookup: CDR1 DFQATT, CDR2 SNEGSKA (reference sequence). Trimming shortened V by 6 bases and J by 10 bases, and 19 bases separated the two germline ends. The chain's CDR3 is CSARERGGGEQFF. CDR3 nucleotide sequence: TGCAGTGCCCGGGAGAGGGGAGGGGGGGAGCAGTTCTTC.

This chain links TRBV7-2 with TRBJ2-7, with unresolved D. The CDR3 spans 12 residues. The V gene lost 1 base and the J gene lost 6 bases, with 7 bases spanning the gap. Per germline, CDR1 SGHTA and CDR2 FQGNSA. The CDR3 reads CASSLDIPEQYF. The CDR3 DNA reads as TGTGCCAGCAGCTTAGACATCCCCGAGCAGTACTTC.

Only a few counts were recorded for this clonotype. The chain employs TRBV5-1 and TRBJ2-1, with D hard to call. CDR3 length: 14 amino acids. V was pared by 0 bases and J by 3 bases, with 7 bases between. CDR1 SGHRS and CDR2 YFSETQ come from the germline V gene. For the CDR3, the DNA is TGCGCCAGCAGCTTGGGCGAGCTCTACAATGAGCAGTTCTTC. It translates to CASSLGELYNEQFF.

In its sample, this clonotype was seen a few times. The gene calls are TRBV6-1 and TRBJ2-2; TRBD1 agrees at 8 bases. The junction had 12 bases not matched to a gene; V was cut back by 8 bases and J by 4 bases. CDR1 and CDR2 (germline): MNHNS, SASEGT. The CDR3 covers 16 residues. The CDR3 loop reads CASFSPRGRGTGELFF. The CDR3 DNA sequence: TGTGCCAGCTTTAGCCCCAGGGGGCGCGGCACCGGGGAGCTGTTTTTT.

The chain has TRBV7-3 and TRBJ2-2, with unresolved D. The germline V gene has CDR1 SGHTA and CDR2 FQGTGA. V was trimmed by 5 bases and J by 6 bases, leaving 10 bases between them. The CDR3 is made up of 13 amino acids. CDR3 bases: TGTGCCAGCAGCCGAACTGAGCCCGGGGAGCTGTTTTTT. This codes for CASSRTEPGELFF.

The sample holds a few counts of this clonotype. The gene calls are TRBV27 and TRBJ2-3; D is ambiguous. The CDR3 contains 15 residues. Germline values: CDR1 MNHEY, CDR2 SMNVEV (reference sequence). The V end was cut by 6 bases, the J end by 3 bases, with 16 bases between. The CDR3 DNA follows: TGTGCCAGCAGCTCATGGCGGCTGGTGACAGATACGCAGTATTTT. Its translation: CASSSWRLVTDTQYF.

The rearrangement joins TRBV7-9 to TRBJ2-3; D is uncertain. Per germline, CDR1 SEHNR and CDR2 FQNEAQ (reference sequence). The CDR3 extends over 14 amino acids. V lost 5 bases, J lost 5 bases, and 14 bases lay in between. The CDR3 reads CASSPRSERDTQYF. CDR3 nucleotide sequence: TGTGCCAGCAGCCCAAGGTCGGAGAGAGATACGCAGTATTTT.

The chain uses TRBV11-2 and TRBJ2-2, with TRBD2 identical over 7 bases. Germline assignment: CDR1 SGHAT and CDR2 FQNNGV. Trimming cost V 0 bases and J 0 bases; bases outside gene matches: 13. The length of the CDR3 is 20 residues. The CDR3 coding sequence is TGTGCCAGCAGCTTAGATCTGGGCCAGTGGGAGGGATCGAACACCGGGGAGCTGTTTTTT. This sequence encodes CASSLDLGQWEGSNTGELFF.

This chain connects TRBV9 to TRBJ1-3, with unresolved D. In germline, CDR1 is SGDLS, CDR2 YYNGEE. The CDR3 is made up of 15 amino acids. With 1 base removed from V and 0 bases from J, the gap between germline ends came to 8 bases. The CDR3 DNA is TGTGCCAGCAGCGTAAGTTTCTTCTCTGGAAACACCATATATTTT. As protein: CASSVSFFSGNTIYF.